Shown below are 20 T cell receptor beta chains from a single sample sequenced in a study of blood T cell repertoires in COVID-19. Sequencing was performed with immunoSEQ multiplex PCR; in TCRdb, only in-frame clones are kept and a portion is missing. Here the sample spans around 300,000 clones, 90% being singletons. The sample comprised PBMCs or T cells enriched from blood (not recorded which). The receptor set was obtained from a woman younger than 35 with acute COVID-19.

The J gene is TRBJ1-1, the V gene TRBV4-1; tentatively, D is TRBD1 (5 bases). The V end lost 1 base, the J end lost 1 base, and 7 bases lay between the germline ends. The V gene's germline CDR1 is MGHRA and CDR2 YSYEKL. The CDR3 sequence is 14 residues long. The CDR3 loop is CASSQGGGNTEAFF. Here the CDR3 DNA reads TGCGCCAGCAGCCAAGGGGGGGGGAACACTGAAGCTTTCTTT.

The J gene is TRBJ1-1, the V gene TRBV6-5; no reliable D call. The ends were cut back, 5 bases at V and 3 bases at J, with 13 bases in the middle. CDR3 size: 14 residues. Germline V gives CDR1 MNHEY, CDR2 SVGAGI. In nucleotides, the CDR3 is TGTGCCAGCAGTAAGACGGGGAGGGACACTGAAGCTTTCTTT. The encoded protein is CASSKTGRDTEAFF.

The rearrangement links TRBV5-1 to TRBJ2-1; 8 nucleotides line up with TRBD2. The CDR3 is 15 amino acids. The V segment lost 5 bases and the J segment 2 bases; nucleotides outside the gene matches: 6. CDR1 SGHRS and CDR2 YFSETQ come from the germline V gene. The CDR3 coding sequence is TGCGCCAGCAGGGCTAGCGGGTTCCCCTACAATGAGCAGTTCTTC. It specifies CASRASGFPYNEQFF.

The chain uses TRBV19 and TRBJ2-5; D perhaps matches TRBD1 (6 bases). The CDR3 is 14 amino acids. The V gene lost 5 bases and the J gene lost 4 bases, with 14 bases spanning the gap. Germline V gene lookup returns CDR1 LNHDA and CDR2 SQIVND (reference sequence). CDR3 in amino acids: CASSLTARGETQYF. The CDR3 region has the DNA TGTGCCAGTAGTCTCACGGCCAGGGGAGAGACCCAGTACTTC.

The rearrangement joins TRBV25-1 to TRBJ1-1, with 7 bases identical to TRBD1. This CDR3 is 15 amino acids long. CDR1 is MGHDK, CDR2 SYGVNS, per germline. The junction had 7 bases not matched to a gene; V was cut back by 6 bases and J by 0 bases. The CDR3 sequence is CASRERQGLNTEAFF. DNA of the CDR3: TGTGCCAGCAGAGAAAGACAGGGACTGAACACTGAAGCTTTCTTT. The variable domain in full, with the rest retrieved from reference TRBV25-1 and TRBJ1-1, is EADIYQTPRYLVIGTGKKITLECSQTMGHDKMYWYQQDPGMELHLIHYSYGVNSTEKGDLSSESTVSRIRTEHFPLTLESARPSHTSQYLCASRERQGLNTEAFFGQGTRLTVV.

The chain links TRBV10-3 to TRBJ2-7; D possibly corresponds to TRBD1 (5 bases). Looked up from germline, CDR1 is ENHRY and CDR2 is SYGVKD. V was clipped by 3 bases and J by 6 bases, with 12 bases between them. The length of the CDR3 is 13 residues. CDR3 DNA sequence: TGTGCCATCAGTGACCCCGCCAGGGCCGAGCAGTACTTC. Its translation is CAISDPARAEQYF.

The chain links TRBV4-1 to TRBJ2-1, with TRBD1 matching 10 bases. The J segment lost 7 bases and the V segment lost 0 bases, leaving 3 bases of the junction unmatched. CDR1 is MGHRA and CDR2 is YSYEKL in the germline V gene. The CDR3 spans 15 residues. CDR3 nucleotide sequence: TGCGCCAGCAGCCAAGATGGACAGGGGGTGAATGAGCAGTTCTTC. As protein: CASSQDGQGVNEQFF.

The gene calls are TRBV6-5 and TRBJ2-7, with a possible D match to TRBD2 (6 bases). Germline loops: CDR1 MNHEY, CDR2 SVGAGI. The CDR3 totals 15 residues. V lost 2 bases, J lost 2 bases, and 13 bases lay in between. The CDR3 protein is CASSYGREWTYEQYF. The CDR3 DNA reads as TGTGCCAGCAGTTACGGACGGGAGTGGACCTACGAGCAGTACTTC.

V gene TRBV30 combines with J gene TRBJ2-1; TRBD2 agrees at 11 bases. Losses at the gene ends were 3 bases for V and 1 base for J; bases not matched to a gene: 14. The V gene's germline CDR1 is GTSNPN and CDR2 SVGIG (reference sequence). This CDR3 contains 19 residues. In nucleotides, the CDR3 is TGTGCCTGGAGCGTAATTCCGGGACTAGCGGCGCCGTCCTACAATGAGCAGTTCTTC. It codes for CAWSVIPGLAAPSYNEQFF.

V and J are TRBV10-3 and TRBJ1-4, with 8 nucleotides matching TRBD1. The junction had 6 bases not matched to a gene; V was cut back by 1 base and J by 8 bases. The CDR3 has 15 residues. Germline values: CDR1 ENHRY, CDR2 SYGVKD. This CDR3 reads CAISEYAGTGEKLFF. The DNA for the CDR3 is TGTGCCATCAGTGAGTACGCCGGGACAGGAGAAAAACTGTTTTTT.

This sequence joins TRBV5-8 and TRBJ2-6; D is unclear. This CDR3 comprises 14 residues. Germline V gene lookup returns CDR1 SGHTS and CDR2 YDEGEE. The V end was cut by 3 bases, the J end by 2 bases, with 6 bases between. CDR3 sequence reads: CASSSEPGANVLTF. CDR3 nucleotide sequence: TGTGCCAGCAGCTCCGAGCCTGGGGCCAACGTCCTGACTTTC.

The J gene is TRBJ2-5, the V gene TRBV28; D gene unclear. This CDR3 has 12 amino acids. V lost 4 bases to trimming and J lost 4 bases, with 7 bases between them. Germline values: CDR1 MDHEN, CDR2 SYDVKM. The CDR3 is CASSYFVETQYF. In DNA, the CDR3 is TGTGCCAGCAGTTACTTTGTAGAGACCCAGTACTTC.

DNA for the CDR3: TGTGCCAGCTCTCGCGGGACAGTACGCAATCAGCCCCAGCATTTT. This encodes CASSRGTVRNQPQHF. The chain recombines TRBV18 with TRBJ1-5; 7 nucleotides agree with TRBD1. The trim removed 6 bases at V and 2 bases at J, leaving 7 bases unmatched. The CDR3 runs to 15 residues. Germline-derived CDR1 and CDR2 are KGHSH and LQKENI.

The chain carries TRBV7-9 and TRBJ1-3, with 7 bases aligning to TRBD1. V shed 5 bases and J 4 bases; nucleotides not matched to a gene: 8. The CDR3 is 15 amino acids. Germline V lookup: CDR1 SEHNR, CDR2 FQNEAQ (reference sequence). The CDR3 reads CASSQNEQGGNTIYF. The CDR3 DNA follows: TGTGCCAGCAGCCAGAACGAACAGGGGGGAAACACCATATATTTT. The variable domain in full, with the rest retrieved from reference TRBV7-9 and TRBJ1-3, is DTGVSQNPRHKITKRGQNVTFRCDPISEHNRLYWYRQTLGQGPEFLTYFQNEAQLEKSRLLSDRFSAERPKGSFSTLEIQRTEQGDSAMYLCASSQNEQGGNTIYFGEGSWLTVV.

The sample holds a few counts of this clone. Other nucleotide sequences from this sample produce the same CDR3. The V and J genes are TRBV5-1 and TRBJ2-5; D unresolved. CDR3 size: 11 residues. With 1 base removed from V and 5 bases from J, the gap between germline ends came to 3 bases. Germline CDR1 reads SGHRS; CDR2 reads YFSETQ. The CDR3 sequence is CASSLQETQYF. CDR3 bases: TGCGCCAGCAGCTTGCAGGAGACCCAGTACTTC.

This clone was seen once. This chain uses TRBV9 with TRBJ2-1, with 7 bases identical to TRBD1. This CDR3 contains 16 residues. Looked up from germline, CDR1 is SGDLS and CDR2 is YYNGEE. V shed 0 bases, J shed 8 bases, and the junction held 11 bases outside the gene matches. Here the CDR3 reads CASSVGVFRGGDEQFF. The CDR3 region has the DNA TGTGCCAGCAGCGTAGGGGTGTTTAGAGGGGGCGATGAGCAGTTCTTC. The full variable domain, rest sourced from reference TRBV9 and TRBJ2-1, is DSGVTQTPKHLITATGQRVTLRCSPRSGDLSVYWYQQSLDQGLQFLIQYYNGEERAKGNILERFSAQQFPDLHSELNLSSLELGDSALYFCASSVGVFRGGDEQFFGPGTRLTVL.

This CDR3 is CASSADARGSETQYF. For the CDR3, the DNA is TGTGCCAGCAGTGCCGATGCGCGGGGTTCAGAGACCCAGTACTTC. This rearrangement joins TRBV6-4 to TRBJ2-5; D is possibly TRBD2 (6 bases). The CDR3 consists of 15 residues. Germline CDR1 reads MRHNA; CDR2 reads SNTAGT. Trimming shortened V by 4 bases and J by 4 bases, and 16 bases separated the two germline ends.

V usage is TRBV7-9 and J usage is TRBJ1-1, with no clear D. The germline V gene encodes CDR1 SEHNR and CDR2 FQNEAQ (reference sequence). The V gene lost 5 bases and the J gene lost 3 bases, with 7 bases spanning the gap. This CDR3 region has 12 residues. In nucleotides, the CDR3 is TGTGCCAGCAGCCGGGGTGACACTGAAGCTTTCTTT. Translated: CASSRGDTEAFF.

The rearrangement joins TRBV7-2 to TRBJ2-3; D is undetermined. The germline V and J ends were trimmed by 1 base and 4 bases, with 9 bases remaining between them. CDR3 length: 14 amino acids. From germline, CDR1 is SGHTA and CDR2 FQGNSA. CDR3 nucleotide sequence: TGTGCCAGCAGCTTAGTGGTCGGTGCAGATACGCAGTATTTT. Translation gives CASSLVVGADTQYF.

This clone has just one count. The chain employs TRBV28 and TRBJ1-5, with unresolved D. Germline CDR1 is MDHEN and CDR2 is SYDVKM. The CDR3 runs to 11 residues. V lost 3 bases and J lost 11, with 8 bases in between. The CDR3 sequence is CASSFGVAQHF. In DNA form, the CDR3 reads TGTGCCAGCAGTTTCGGGGTTGCCCAGCATTTT.